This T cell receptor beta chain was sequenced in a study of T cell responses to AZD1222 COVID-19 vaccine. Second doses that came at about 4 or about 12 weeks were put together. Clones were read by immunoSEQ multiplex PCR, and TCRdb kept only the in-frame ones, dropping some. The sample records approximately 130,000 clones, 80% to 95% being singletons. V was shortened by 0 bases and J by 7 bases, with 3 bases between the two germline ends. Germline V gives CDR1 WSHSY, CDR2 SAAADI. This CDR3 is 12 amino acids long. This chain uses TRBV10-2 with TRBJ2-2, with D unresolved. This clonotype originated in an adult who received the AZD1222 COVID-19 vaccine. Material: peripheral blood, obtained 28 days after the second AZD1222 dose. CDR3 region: CASSESDGELFF. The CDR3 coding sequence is TGCGCCAGCAGTGAGTCGGACGGGGAGCTGTTTTTT.